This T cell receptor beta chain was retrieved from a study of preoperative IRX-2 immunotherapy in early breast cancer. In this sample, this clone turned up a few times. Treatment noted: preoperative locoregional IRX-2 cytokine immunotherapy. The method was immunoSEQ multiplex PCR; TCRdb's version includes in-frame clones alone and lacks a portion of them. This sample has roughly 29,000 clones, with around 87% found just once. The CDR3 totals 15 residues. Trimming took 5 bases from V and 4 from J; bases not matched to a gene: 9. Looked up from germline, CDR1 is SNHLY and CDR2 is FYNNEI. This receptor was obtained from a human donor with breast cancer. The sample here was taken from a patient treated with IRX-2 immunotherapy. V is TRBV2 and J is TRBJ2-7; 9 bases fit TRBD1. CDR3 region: CASSRWPGQGYEQYF. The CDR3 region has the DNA TGTGCCAGCAGTCGTTGGCCGGGACAGGGTTACGAGCAGTACTTC. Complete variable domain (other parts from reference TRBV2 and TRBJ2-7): EPEVTQTPSHQVTQMGQEVILRCVPISNHLYFYWYRQILGQKVEFLVSFYNNEISEKSEIFDDQFSVERPDGSNFTLKIRSTKLEDSAMYFCASSRWPGQGYEQYFGPGTRLTVT.